This T cell receptor beta chain was sequenced in a study of STAT5B mutations in CD4+ large granular lymphocyte leukemia. Study-level points and caveats: Top patient clones used TRBV06 genes more often: 8/27 versus 2/35 in controls. The CD4+ versus CD8+ T-LGLL clonality difference may reflect limited sample size. About a quarter of private leukemic clonotypes occurred rarely in other patients' non-leukemic repertoires.

The CDR3 has 14 amino acids. The V and J ends lost 0 bases and 6 bases respectively, with 13 bases between them. CDR1 is SGHRS and CDR2 is YFSETQ in the germline V gene. Comment on this clone: Its specificity is not known.

Method: immunoSEQ multiplex PCR; TCRdb's copy keeps in-frame clones and lacks some. The sample has about 30,000 clones, 65% to 85% seen once. The TCR was taken from a human donor in good health. V and J are TRBV5-1 and TRBJ2-7; D is unclear. Sequencing input: CD4+ T cells from blood buffy coats. CDR3 in amino acids: CASSLGLGLGEQYF. CDR3 coding DNA: TGCGCCAGCAGCTTGGGTCTCGGGCTGGGCGAGCAGTACTTC.